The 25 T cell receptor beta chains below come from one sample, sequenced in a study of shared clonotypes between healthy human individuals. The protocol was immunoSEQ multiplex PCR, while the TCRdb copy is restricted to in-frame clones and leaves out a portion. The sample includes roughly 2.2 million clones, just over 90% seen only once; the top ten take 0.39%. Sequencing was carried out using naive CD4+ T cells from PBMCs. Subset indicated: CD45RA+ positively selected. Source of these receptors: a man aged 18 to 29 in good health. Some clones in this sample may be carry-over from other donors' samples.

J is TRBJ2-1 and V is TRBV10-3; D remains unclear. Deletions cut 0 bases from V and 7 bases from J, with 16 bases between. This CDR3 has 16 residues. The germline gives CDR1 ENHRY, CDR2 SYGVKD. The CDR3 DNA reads TGTGCCATCAGTGAGTCAGGGCAACCTCTCAAGAATGAGCAGTTCTTC. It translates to CAISESGQPLKNEQFF.

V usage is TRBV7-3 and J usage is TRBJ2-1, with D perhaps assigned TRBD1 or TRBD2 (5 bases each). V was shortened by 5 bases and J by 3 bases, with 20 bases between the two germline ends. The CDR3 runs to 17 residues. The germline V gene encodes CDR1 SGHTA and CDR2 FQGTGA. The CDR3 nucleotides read TGTGCCAGCAGCCCCGATACCGGGACCAAAAACTACAATGAGCAGTTCTTC. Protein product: CASSPDTGTKNYNEQFF.

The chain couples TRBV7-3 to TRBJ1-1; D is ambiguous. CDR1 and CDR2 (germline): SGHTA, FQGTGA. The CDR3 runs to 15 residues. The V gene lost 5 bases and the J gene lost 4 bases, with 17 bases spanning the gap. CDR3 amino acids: CASSPQHAKVTEAFF. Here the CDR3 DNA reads TGTGCCAGCAGCCCTCAACACGCAAAGGTCACTGAAGCTTTCTTT. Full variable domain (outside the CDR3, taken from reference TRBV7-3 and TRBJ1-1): GAGVSQTPSNKVTEKGKYVELRCDPISGHTALYWYRQSLGQGPEFLIYFQGTGAADDSGLPNDRFFAVRPEGSVSTLKIQRTERGDSAVYLCASSPQHAKVTEAFFGQGTRLTVV.

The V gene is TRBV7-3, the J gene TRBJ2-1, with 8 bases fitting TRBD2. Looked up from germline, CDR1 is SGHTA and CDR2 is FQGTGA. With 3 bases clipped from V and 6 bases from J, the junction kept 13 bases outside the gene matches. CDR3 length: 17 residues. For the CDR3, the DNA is TGTGCCAGCAGCTTGGGGGCGGATTGGGGACTAGGCAATGAGCAGTTCTTC. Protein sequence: CASSLGADWGLGNEQFF.

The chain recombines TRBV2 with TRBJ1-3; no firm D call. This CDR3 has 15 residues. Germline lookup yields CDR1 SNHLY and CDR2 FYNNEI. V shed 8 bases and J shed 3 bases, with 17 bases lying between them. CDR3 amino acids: CASGEERAFGNTIYF. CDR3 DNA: TGTGCCAGCGGAGAGGAGAGGGCCTTTGGAAACACCATATATTTT.

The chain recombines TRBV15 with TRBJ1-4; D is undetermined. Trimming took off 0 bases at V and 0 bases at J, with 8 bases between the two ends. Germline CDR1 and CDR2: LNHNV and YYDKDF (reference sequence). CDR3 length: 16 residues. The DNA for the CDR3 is TGTGCCACCAGCAGAGATTTGGCGGCAACTAATGAAAAACTGTTTTTT. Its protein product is CATSRDLAATNEKLFF.

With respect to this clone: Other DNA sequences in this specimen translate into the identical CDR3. Here the CDR3 reads CASSFTGSYNEQFF. The CDR3 nucleotides are TGCGCCAGCAGCTTTACCGGCTCCTACAATGAGCAGTTCTTC. The rearrangement uses TRBV5-1 and TRBJ2-1; unclear D gene. The CDR3 totals 14 residues. V was pared by 2 bases and J by 0 bases, with 6 bases between. Germline-derived CDR1 and CDR2 are SGHRS and YFSETQ. Looking up the rest from reference TRBV5-1 and TRBJ2-1 gives the full variable domain: KAGVTQTPRYLIKTRGQQVTLSCSPISGHRSVSWYQQTPGQGLQFLFEYFSETQRNKGNFPGRFSGRQFSNSRSEMNVSTLELGDSALYLCASSFTGSYNEQFFGPGTRLTVL.

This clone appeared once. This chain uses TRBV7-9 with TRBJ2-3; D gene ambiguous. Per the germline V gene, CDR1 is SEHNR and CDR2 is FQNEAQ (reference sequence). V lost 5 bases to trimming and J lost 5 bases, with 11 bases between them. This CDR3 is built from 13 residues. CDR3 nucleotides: TGTGCCAGCAGCCCGAGGTGGGGAGATACGCAGTATTTT. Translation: CASSPRWGDTQYF.

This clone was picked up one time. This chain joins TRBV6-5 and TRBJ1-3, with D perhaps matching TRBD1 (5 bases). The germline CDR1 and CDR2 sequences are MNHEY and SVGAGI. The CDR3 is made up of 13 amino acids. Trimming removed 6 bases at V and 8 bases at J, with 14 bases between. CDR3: CASSFGGWDTIYF. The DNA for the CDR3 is TGTGCCAGCAGCTTCGGGGGGTGGGACACCATATATTTT.

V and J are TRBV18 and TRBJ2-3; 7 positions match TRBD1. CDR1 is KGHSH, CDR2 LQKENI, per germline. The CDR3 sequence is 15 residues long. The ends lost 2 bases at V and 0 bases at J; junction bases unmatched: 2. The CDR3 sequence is CASSPVGQSTDTQYF. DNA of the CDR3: TGTGCCAGCTCACCAGTGGGACAGAGCACAGATACGCAGTATTTT.

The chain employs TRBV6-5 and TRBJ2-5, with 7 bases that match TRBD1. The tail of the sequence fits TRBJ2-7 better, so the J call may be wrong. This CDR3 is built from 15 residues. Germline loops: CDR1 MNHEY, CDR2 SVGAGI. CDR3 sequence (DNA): TGTGCCAGCAGTTACTCCCGGGACAGAGACTACGAGCAGTACTTC. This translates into CASSYSRDRDYEQYF.

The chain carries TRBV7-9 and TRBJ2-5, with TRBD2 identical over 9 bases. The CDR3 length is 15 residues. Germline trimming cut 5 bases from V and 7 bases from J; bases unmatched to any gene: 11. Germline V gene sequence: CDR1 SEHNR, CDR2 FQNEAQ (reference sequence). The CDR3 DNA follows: TGTGCCAGCAGCGGGACGGTTAGCGGGAGAGTGACCCAGTACTTC. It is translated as CASSGTVSGRVTQYF.

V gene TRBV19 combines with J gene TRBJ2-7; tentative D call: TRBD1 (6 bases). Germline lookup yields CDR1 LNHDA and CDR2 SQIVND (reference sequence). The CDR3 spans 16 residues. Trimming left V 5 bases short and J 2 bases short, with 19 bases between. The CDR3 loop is CASSSPWGQGPYEQYF. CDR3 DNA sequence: TGTGCCAGTAGTTCCCCCTGGGGGCAGGGACCCTACGAGCAGTACTTC.

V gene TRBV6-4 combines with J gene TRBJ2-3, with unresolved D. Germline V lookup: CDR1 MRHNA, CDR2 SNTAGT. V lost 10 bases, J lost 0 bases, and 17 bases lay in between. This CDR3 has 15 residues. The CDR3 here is CAIIEVLSSTDTQYF. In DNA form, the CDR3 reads TGTGCCATCATAGAAGTTTTATCTAGCACAGATACGCAGTATTTT.

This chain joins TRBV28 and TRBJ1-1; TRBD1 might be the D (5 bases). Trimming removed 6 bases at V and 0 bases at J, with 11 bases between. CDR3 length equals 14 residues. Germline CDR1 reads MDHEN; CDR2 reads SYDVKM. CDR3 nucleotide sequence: TGTGCCAGCAGGGTGGGACCTCTGAACACTGAAGCTTTCTTT. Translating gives CASRVGPLNTEAFF.

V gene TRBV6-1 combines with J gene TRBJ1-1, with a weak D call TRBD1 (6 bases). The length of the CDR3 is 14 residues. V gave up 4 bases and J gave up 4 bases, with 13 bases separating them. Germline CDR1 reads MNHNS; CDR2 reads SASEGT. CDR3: CASSGSRGGTEAFF. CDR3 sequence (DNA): TGTGCCAGCAGTGGCTCCAGGGGAGGCACTGAAGCTTTCTTT.

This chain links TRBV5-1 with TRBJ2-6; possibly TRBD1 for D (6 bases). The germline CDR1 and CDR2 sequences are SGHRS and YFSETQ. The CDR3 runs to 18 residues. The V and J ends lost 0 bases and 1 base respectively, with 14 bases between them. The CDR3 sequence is CASSLAQGQGSGANVLTF. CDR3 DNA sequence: TGCGCCAGCAGCTTGGCCCAGGGGCAGGGTTCTGGGGCCAACGTCCTGACTTTC.

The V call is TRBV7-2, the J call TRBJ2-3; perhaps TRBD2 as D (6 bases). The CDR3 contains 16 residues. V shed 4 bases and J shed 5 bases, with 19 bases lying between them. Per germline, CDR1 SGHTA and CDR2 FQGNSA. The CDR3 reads CASSSAERTNGDTQYF. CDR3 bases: TGTGCCAGCAGCTCCGCCGAGCGGACTAATGGAGATACGCAGTATTTT.

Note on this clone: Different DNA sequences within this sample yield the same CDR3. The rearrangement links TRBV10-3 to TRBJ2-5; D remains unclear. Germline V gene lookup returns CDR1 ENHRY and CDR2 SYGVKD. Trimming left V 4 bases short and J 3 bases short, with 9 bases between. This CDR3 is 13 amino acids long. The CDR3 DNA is TGTGCCATCAGTGGGGGAAGGGAAGAGACCCAGTACTTC. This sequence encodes CAISGGREETQYF.

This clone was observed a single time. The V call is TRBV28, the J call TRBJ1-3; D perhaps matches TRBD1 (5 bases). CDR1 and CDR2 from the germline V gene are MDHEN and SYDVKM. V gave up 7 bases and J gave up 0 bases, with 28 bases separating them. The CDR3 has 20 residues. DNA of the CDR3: TGTGCCAGCATATCCCACCCTCTATTCGACAGTTCAAACTCTGGAAACACCATATATTTT. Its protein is CASISHPLFDSSNSGNTIYF. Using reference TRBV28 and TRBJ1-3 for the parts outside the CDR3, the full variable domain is DVKVTQSSRYLVKRTGEKVFLECVQDMDHENMFWYRQDPGLGLRLIYFSYDVKMKEKGDIPEGYSVSREKKERFSLILESASTNQTSMYLCASISHPLFDSSNSGNTIYFGEGSWLTVV.

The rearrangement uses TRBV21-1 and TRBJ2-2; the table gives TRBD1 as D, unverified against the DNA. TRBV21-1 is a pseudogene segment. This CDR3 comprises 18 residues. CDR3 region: CASSKDRSEGVNTGELFF. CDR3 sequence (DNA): TGTGCCAGCAGCAAGGACAGGTCAGAGGGAGTTAACACCGGGGAGCTGTTTTTT.

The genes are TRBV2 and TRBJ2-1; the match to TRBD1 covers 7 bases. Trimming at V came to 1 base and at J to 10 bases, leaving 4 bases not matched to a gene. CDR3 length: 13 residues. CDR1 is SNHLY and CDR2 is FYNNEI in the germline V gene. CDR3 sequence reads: CASSEEGAGEQFF. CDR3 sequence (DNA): TGTGCCAGCAGTGAAGAGGGGGCTGGAGAGCAGTTCTTC.

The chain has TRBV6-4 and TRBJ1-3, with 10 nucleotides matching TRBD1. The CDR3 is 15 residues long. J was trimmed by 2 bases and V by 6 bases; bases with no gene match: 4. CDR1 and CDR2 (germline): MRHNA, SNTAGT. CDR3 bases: TGTGCCAGCAGGAACGGACAGGGGGCTGGAAACACCATATATTTT. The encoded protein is CASRNGQGAGNTIYF.

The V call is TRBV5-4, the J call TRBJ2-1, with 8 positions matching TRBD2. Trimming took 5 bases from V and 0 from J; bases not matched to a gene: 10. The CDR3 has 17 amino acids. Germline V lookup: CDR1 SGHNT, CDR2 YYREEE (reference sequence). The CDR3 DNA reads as TGTGCCAGCAGATCACAAACGGGGGGGAGCTCCTACAATGAGCAGTTCTTC. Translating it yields CASRSQTGGSSYNEQFF.

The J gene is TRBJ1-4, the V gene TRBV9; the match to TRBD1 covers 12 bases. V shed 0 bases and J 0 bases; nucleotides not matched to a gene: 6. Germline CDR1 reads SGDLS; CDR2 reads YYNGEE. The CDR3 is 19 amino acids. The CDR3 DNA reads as TGTGCCAGCAGCGTAGGTGGCCGGGACAGGGGGCCAACTAATGAAAAACTGTTTTTT. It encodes CASSVGGRDRGPTNEKLFF.